This TCR beta chain was retrieved from a study of shared clonotypes between healthy human individuals. At the level of the study: Three CD4 naive, three CD4 memory, two CD8 naive and one CD8 memory plate were used per donor. Study-wide findings and caveats: Clonotype sharing among donors likely depends on sequencing depth. What rarefaction showed was incomplete sorted-subset sequencing despite large depth.

On this clone itself: Its specificity is unknown. Within the sample, other DNA sequences also encode this same CDR3.

TCRdb's table, derived via immunoSEQ multiplex PCR, lists solely in-frame clones and lacks some. The sample shows about 2 million clones, just under 95% of them seen only once. CD45RO-negative, CCR7-selected cells formed the naive CD8 fraction, which excluded terminally differentiated effector memory CD45RA+ cells. Germline assignment: CDR1 SGDLS and CDR2 YYNGEE. V was cut by 2 bases and J by 4 bases, with 16 bases left in between. This CDR3 is built from 15 residues. The chain employs TRBV9 and TRBJ2-7, with D tentatively TRBD1 (6 bases). The sample taken for sequencing was naive CD8+ T cells sorted from blood. This clonotype was sampled from a young man in good health. CDR3 in DNA: TGTGCCAGCAGCGTTGGGAGTGGGGGCGGTTACGAGCAGTACTTC. It codes for CASSVGSGGGYEQYF.